The 10 T cell receptor beta chains below all came from one sample that was sequenced in a study of a mutant IDH1 vaccine in newly diagnosed glioma. These TCRs are of unknown antigen specificity. Time point defined: week 47, end of study. The study gave 300 ug of mutant IDH1 20-mer peptide per vaccine dose, with topical imiquimod. The method was immunoSEQ multiplex PCR; TCRdb's version includes in-frame clones alone and lacks a portion of them. The sample lists 77,000 or so clones, approximately 80% occurring once. This material consisted of PBMCs, taken from a glioma patient whose treatment included an IDH1 peptide vaccine. These receptors were taken from a man aged 40-50 years with glioma.

A remark on this clone: Other DNA sequences in the sample encode the same CDR3. J is TRBJ2-3 and V is TRBV10-3; the D is unclear. Per germline, CDR1 ENHRY and CDR2 SYGVKD. V lost 0 bases and J lost 3, with 1 base in between. This CDR3 is built from 12 residues. The CDR3 is CAISESTDTQYF. CDR3 sequence (DNA): TGTGCCATCAGTGAGTCTACAGATACGCAGTATTTT.

The chain has TRBV19 and TRBJ2-1; the D call may be TRBD1 or TRBD2 (5 bases each). Trimming shortened V by 6 bases and J by 6 bases, and 12 bases separated the two germline ends. There are 13 residues in the CDR3. Germline values: CDR1 LNHDA, CDR2 SQIVND (reference sequence). The chain's CDR3 is CASRGTSPNEQFF. As DNA, the CDR3 is TGTGCCAGTAGGGGGACGAGCCCCAATGAGCAGTTCTTC.

This clone appeared a few times. The chain uses TRBV5-4 and TRBJ1-2; D not resolved. V was cut by 4 bases and J by 3 bases, with 13 bases left in between. CDR3 size: 14 residues. Germline CDR1 SGHNT, CDR2 YYREEE (reference sequence). This CDR3 reads CASSPQYGDYGYTF. The CDR3 bases are TGTGCCAGCAGCCCCCAGTACGGGGACTATGGCTACACCTTC.

This clone was seen only a few times. The V gene is TRBV7-2, the J gene TRBJ1-2; D possibly corresponds to TRBD1 (5 bases). Germline-derived CDR1 and CDR2 are SGHTA and FQGNSA. This CDR3 region has 14 residues. V was trimmed by 6 bases and J by 8 bases, leaving 19 bases between them. CDR3 sequence (DNA): TGTGCCAGCAGTGCTACAGGTCCCCCGGGGGGCTACACCTTC. Its protein product is CASSATGPPGGYTF.

V usage is TRBV6-6 and J usage is TRBJ2-5; D is unclear. Trimming shortened V by 6 bases and J by 5 bases, and 7 bases separated the two germline ends. Germline V CDR1 and CDR2: MNHNY, SVGAGI (reference sequence). There are 11 residues in the CDR3. The CDR3 loop is CASRLLETQYF. Here the CDR3 DNA reads TGTGCCAGCAGGCTTTTGGAGACCCAGTACTTC.

This clone was observed once. The chain employs TRBV5-1 and TRBJ1-3; D unclear. This CDR3 contains 13 residues. Germline V gives CDR1 SGHRS, CDR2 YFSETQ. V was trimmed by 3 bases and J by 6 bases, leaving 10 bases between them. The CDR3 nucleotides read TGCGCCAGCAGCTCCCCAGGTATAAACACCATATATTTT. Its protein product is CASSSPGINTIYF.

With regard to this clone: Germline and junction disagree at one end, which may indicate a read error. The chain has TRBV7-7 and TRBJ2-2; no definite D call. There are 14 residues in the CDR3. From germline, CDR1 is SSHAT and CDR2 FNYEAQ (reference sequence). The DNA of the CDR3 is TGTGCTAGCAGCTCGGCCGCGAACACCGGGGAGCTGTTTTTT. This codes for CASSSAANTGELFF.

The rearrangement uses TRBV27 and TRBJ2-3; 10 bases agree with TRBD2. The CDR3 contains 15 residues. CDR1 and CDR2 from the germline V gene are MNHEY and SMNVEV (reference sequence). The trim removed 6 bases at V and 6 bases at J, leaving 9 bases unmatched. This chain's CDR3 is CASRAAGGRSDTQYF. The CDR3 bases are TGTGCCAGCAGGGCAGCGGGAGGGCGTAGCGATACGCAGTATTTT.

Only a few counts were recorded for this clone. This CDR3 is CASSRDTWNTGELFF. The CDR3 region has the DNA TGTGCCAGCAGCCGGGACACCTGGAACACCGGGGAGCTGTTTTTT. V usage is TRBV7-2 and J usage is TRBJ2-2; D is possibly TRBD1 (6 bases). Looked up from germline, CDR1 is SGHTA and CDR2 is FQGNSA. V lost 5 bases and J 1 base, leaving 11 bases between the germline ends. CDR3 size: 15 residues. Full variable domain (missing parts from reference TRBV7-2 and TRBJ2-2): GAGVSQSPSNKVTEKGKDVELRCDPISGHTALYWYRQSLGQGLEFLIYFQGNSAPDKSGLPSDRFSAERTGGSVSTLTIQRTQQEDSAVYLCASSRDTWNTGELFFGEGSRLTVL.

The sample holds one count of this clone. The genes are TRBV6-5 and TRBJ2-4; D gene ambiguous. The V gene's germline CDR1 is MNHEY and CDR2 SVGAGI. The CDR3 has 15 amino acids. The V end lost 4 bases, the J end lost 0 bases, and 10 bases lay between the germline ends. CDR3 region: CASSSRRIAKNIQYF. Written as DNA, the CDR3 is TGTGCCAGCAGTTCCCGACGGATAGCCAAAAACATTCAGTACTTC.